A single sample is the source of the 13 T cell receptor beta chains below, sequenced in a study of technical replicates of blood from several donors. Profiled with immunoSEQ multiplex PCR; TCRdb holds only in-frame clones, not every one. The sample carries 25,000 to 40,000 clones, more than 90% recorded once. Sequenced sample: PBMCs. The receptors were sampled from a human donor in good health. Some clones in this sample may be carry-over from other donors' samples.

The chain has TRBV6-4 and TRBJ1-1; D gene unclear. The CDR3 extends over 17 amino acids. Trimming shortened V by 2 bases and J by 1 base, and 17 bases separated the two germline ends. In germline, CDR1 is MRHNA, CDR2 SNTAGT. Written as DNA, the CDR3 is TGTGCCAGCAGTGACACCCTCATTGGCCGCAAGAACACTGAAGCTTTCTTT. Protein sequence: CASSDTLIGRKNTEAFF.

This chain links TRBV7-2 with TRBJ1-5; no definite D call. Trimming left V 2 bases short and J 1 base short, with 18 bases between. CDR3 length: 18 amino acids. From germline, CDR1 is SGHTA and CDR2 FQGNSA. The CDR3, as DNA: TGTGCCAGCAGCTTAATGGTCGCCGGCGGCGCGAGCAATCAGCCCCAGCATTTT. It yields the protein CASSLMVAGGASNQPQHF.

The chain combines TRBV11-2 with TRBJ2-5; D possibly corresponds to TRBD1 (5 bases). The ends were cut back, 4 bases at V and 5 bases at J, with 11 bases in the middle. The germline V gene has CDR1 SGHAT and CDR2 FQNNGV. This CDR3 comprises 13 residues. This CDR3 is CASSSQGLETQYF. The CDR3 nucleotides are TGTGCCAGCAGCTCCCAGGGATTGGAGACCCAGTACTTC.

The chain carries TRBV11-3 and TRBJ1-1; D is ambiguous. CDR1 is SGHNT, CDR2 YENEEA, per germline. The CDR3 is 13 amino acids. V was pared by 0 bases and J by 8 bases, with 10 bases between. CDR3 sequence (DNA): TGTGCCAGCAGCTTAGATACAGCTAACGAAGCTTTCTTT. It encodes CASSLDTANEAFF. The complete variable domain, with remaining parts taken from reference TRBV11-3 and TRBJ1-1, reads EAGVVQSPRYKIIEKKQPVAFWCNPISGHNTLYWYLQNLGQGPELLIRYENEEAVDDSQLPKDRFSAERLKGVDSTLKIQPAELGDSAVYLCASSLDTANEAFFGQGTRLTVV.

This chain joins TRBV5-4 and TRBJ2-7; 8 nucleotides line up with TRBD1. Germline trimming cut 4 bases from V and 6 bases from J; bases unmatched to any gene: 12. This CDR3 has 15 residues. Looked up from germline, CDR1 is SGHNT and CDR2 is YYREEE (reference sequence). CDR3 nucleotide sequence: TGTGCCAGCAGCCCCACAACGGACAGGGTGGCCGAGCAGTACTTC. Translating gives CASSPTTDRVAEQYF.

The chain has TRBV7-9 and TRBJ2-7, with D maybe TRBD1 (6 bases). The CDR3 length is 14 residues. Germline V gene data show CDR1 as SEHNR and CDR2 as FQNEAQ (reference sequence). V lost 1 base, J lost 3 bases, and 10 bases lay in between. CDR3 sequence reads: CASSLGSGVYEQYF. CDR3 bases: TGTGCCAGCAGCTTAGGGTCAGGGGTCTACGAGCAGTACTTC.

The chain has TRBV6-5 and TRBJ2-2, with TRBD2 as a possible D gene (6 bases). CDR1 and CDR2 (germline): MNHEY, SVGAGI. The CDR3 is made up of 10 amino acids. The germline V and J ends were trimmed by 8 bases and 8 bases, with 6 bases remaining between them. CDR3 nucleotide sequence: TGTGCCAGCGGGAGGGGGGAGCTGTTTTTT. Encoded protein: CASGRGELFF.

The chain combines TRBV6-5 with TRBJ2-3; TRBD2 agrees at 9 bases. This CDR3 comprises 14 residues. The germline V gene has CDR1 MNHEY and CDR2 SVGAGI. The junction had 5 bases not matched to a gene; V was cut back by 5 bases and J by 5 bases. CDR3 amino acids: CASSRTSAGDTQYF. In nucleotides, the CDR3 is TGTGCCAGCAGTCGGACTAGCGCAGGAGATACGCAGTATTTT.

V gene TRBV2 combines with J gene TRBJ2-7, with TRBD2 identical over 8 bases. CDR1 and CDR2 (germline): SNHLY, FYNNEI. This CDR3 spans 13 amino acids. The junction had 6 bases not matched to a gene; V was cut back by 8 bases and J by 3 bases. The CDR3 spells CASHSGSNYEQYF. The CDR3, as DNA: TGTGCCAGCCACAGCGGGAGTAACTACGAGCAGTACTTC.

This clone was recorded once. CDR3 protein: CASSLAEGSVAFF. For the CDR3, the DNA is TGTGCCAGCAGCTTAGCGGAGGGATCTGTAGCTTTCTTT. The chain uses TRBV11-2 and TRBJ1-1; D remains ambiguous. With 1 base removed from V and 10 bases from J, the gap between germline ends came to 13 bases. This CDR3 has 13 residues. The germline CDR1 and CDR2 sequences are SGHAT and FQNNGV.

This chain joins TRBV11-2 and TRBJ2-1; 9 bases are shared with TRBD2. This CDR3 is built from 15 residues. Germline loops: CDR1 SGHAT, CDR2 FQNNGV. After removal of 5 bases from V and 10 bases from J, the junction contained 12 bases not matched to a gene. DNA for the CDR3: TGTGCCAGCAGCGGACGGGCTAGCGGGGATTCGGAGCAGTTCTTC. This sequence encodes CASSGRASGDSEQFF.

This clone was seen a few times. The chain employs TRBV2 and TRBJ2-7, with 9 nucleotides matching TRBD1. Per the germline V gene, CDR1 is SNHLY and CDR2 is FYNNEI. Trimming at V came to 5 bases and at J to 5 bases, leaving 7 bases not matched to a gene. CDR3 size: 14 residues. The CDR3 DNA sequence: TGTGCCAGCAGTCCGGGACAGGGATACCACGAGCAGTACTTC. Protein sequence: CASSPGQGYHEQYF.

This chain joins TRBV5-1 and TRBJ2-5; possible D gene TRBD1, 5 bases. Germline CDR1 SGHRS, CDR2 YFSETQ. This CDR3 is built from 13 residues. With 5 bases removed from V and 0 bases from J, the gap between germline ends came to 8 bases. This CDR3 is CASRSTDQETQYF. The CDR3 nucleotides are TGCGCCAGCAGATCGACAGACCAAGAGACCCAGTACTTC. The variable domain in full, with the rest retrieved from reference TRBV5-1 and TRBJ2-5, is KAGVTQTPRYLIKTRGQQVTLSCSPISGHRSVSWYQQTPGQGLQFLFEYFSETQRNKGNFPGRFSGRQFSNSRSEMNVSTLELGDSALYLCASRSTDQETQYFGPGTRLLVL.